A single sample gave rise to the 27 T cell receptor beta chains below, sequenced in a study of human T cells and chemical hapten exposure (TCRdb year 2021). The time point label of this sample denotes: patch test 2, 6 weeks after DPC sensitization. The treatment or condition label for this specimen denotes: therapeutic diphenylcyclopropenone sensitization with weekly scalp DPC. To prepare the library, RACE was applied. The instrument was a NextSeq 500. The public reads were reanalyzed by TCRdb: fastp trimming at Q25, MiXCR alignment, in-frame beta chains only. All rows with the same CDR3 protein become a single entry with the most common DNA and genes. Within this sample are some 350,000 distinct CDR3 sequences, with under 6.5% of them counted one time only. The ten largest clones capture about 6% of the sample. This sample comprised whole blood, obtained in connection with sensitization to the hapten diphenylcyclopropenone (DPC). The receptors here all came from a young woman with alopecia areata. Some clones in this sample may be carry-over from other donors' samples.

This clonotype was found a few times. The J gene is TRBJ2-1, the V gene TRBV18; D gene ambiguous. V lost 3 bases to trimming and J lost 7 bases, with 7 bases between them. The CDR3 loop spans 12 amino acids. Per germline, CDR1 KGHSH and CDR2 LQKENI. The CDR3 sequence: CASSPRSNEQFF. The CDR3, as DNA: TGTGCCAGCTCACCGAGGAGTAATGAGCAGTTCTTC.

This clonotype appeared many times. The chain employs TRBV5-1 and TRBJ2-7; no firm D call. The ends were cut back, 0 bases at V and 7 bases at J, with 14 bases in the middle. Germline values: CDR1 SGHRS, CDR2 YFSETQ. The CDR3 runs to 14 residues. The CDR3 sequence is CASSLATPREEQYF. CDR3 coding DNA: TGCGCCAGCAGCTTGGCTACGCCTCGTGAGGAGCAGTACTTC.

The chain combines TRBV29-1 with TRBJ2-1; D may be TRBD2 (6 bases). Germline V lookup: CDR1 SQVTM, CDR2 ANQGSEA. The CDR3 loop spans 12 amino acids. V dropped 3 bases and J dropped 4 bases, with 7 bases sitting between them. For the CDR3, the DNA is TGCAGCGTTGAGGGGACTTACAATGAGCAGTTCTTC. Translating it yields CSVEGTYNEQFF.

The CDR3 bases are TGTGCCAGCAGCTCCCGGGACAGCCTACTAGCCAAAAACATTCAGTACTTC. It is translated as CASSSRDSLLAKNIQYF. The chain joins TRBV7-2 to TRBJ2-4, with 7 bases aligning to TRBD1. The CDR3 covers 17 residues. Per the germline V gene, CDR1 is SGHTA and CDR2 is FQGNSA. V shed 4 bases and J 0 bases; nucleotides not matched to a gene: 9. Complete variable domain (other parts from reference TRBV7-2 and TRBJ2-4): GAGVSQSPSNKVTEKGKDVELRCDPISGHTALYWYRQSLGQGLEFLIYFQGNSAPDKSGLPSDRFSAERTGGSVSTLTIQRTQQEDSAVYLCASSSRDSLLAKNIQYFGAGTRLSVL.

The rearrangement joins TRBV7-2 to TRBJ2-1, with TRBD2 as a possible D gene (7 bases). Trimming pared 6 bases from V and 0 bases from J, leaving 12 bases between. Per the germline V gene, CDR1 is SGHTA and CDR2 is FQGNSA. This CDR3 has 15 amino acids. CDR3 protein: CASRREGGSYNEQFF. Here the CDR3 DNA reads TGTGCCAGCAGGAGGGAGGGGGGCTCCTACAATGAGCAGTTCTTC.

This clonotype was counted at least ten times. The chain joins TRBV6-2 or TRBV6-3 to TRBJ1-5; D call uncertain. V dropped 4 bases and J dropped 2 bases, with 12 bases sitting between them. Germline-derived CDR1 and CDR2 are MNHEY and SVGEGT. The CDR3 spans 15 residues. The CDR3 region is CASSFPRSGNQPQHF. In DNA, the CDR3 is TGTGCCAGCAGTTTTCCGCGATCGGGCAATCAGCCCCAGCATTTT.

This clonotype was seen at least ten times. The rearrangement joins TRBV7-3 to TRBJ1-2; 8 bases map to TRBD1. With V trimmed by 4 bases and J by 7 bases, 5 bases remained unmatched. CDR1 and CDR2 from the germline V gene are SGHTA and FQGTGA. This CDR3 is 13 amino acids long. The CDR3 spells CASSSGQGSGYTF. Written as DNA, the CDR3 is TGTGCCAGCAGCTCAGGACAGGGAAGTGGCTACACCTTC. Full variable domain (remainder filled in from reference TRBV7-3 and TRBJ1-2): GAGVSQTPSNKVTEKGKYVELRCDPISGHTALYWYRQSLGQGPEFLIYFQGTGAADDSGLPNDRFFAVRPEGSVSTLKIQRTERGDSAVYLCASSSGQGSGYTFGSGTRLTVV.

The chain joins TRBV25-1 to TRBJ2-1; TRBD2 matches at 8 bases. The V and J ends lost 1 base and 0 bases, in that order; junction bases with no gene match: 8. CDR3 size: 18 residues. Germline CDR1 is MGHDK and CDR2 is SYGVNS. CDR3 residues: CASSEFAGGLSSYNEQFF. The CDR3 DNA sequence: TGTGCCAGCAGTGAATTTGCGGGGGGTTTGAGCTCCTACAATGAGCAGTTCTTC.

The chain carries TRBV20-1 and TRBJ1-1; D ambiguous. The CDR3 length is 15 residues. Deletions cut 4 bases from V and 4 bases from J, with 19 bases between. Germline V gene sequence: CDR1 DFQATT, CDR2 SNEGSKA (reference sequence). CDR3 coding DNA: TGCAGTGCTATAATGTCGCGAGGTCTGGGCACTGAAGCTTTCTTT. Amino acid sequence: CSAIMSRGLGTEAFF.

The V call is TRBV7-9, the J call TRBJ2-7; 7 bases are shared with TRBD1. The CDR3 loop spans 13 amino acids. Germline V gene data show CDR1 as SEHNR and CDR2 as FQNEAQ (reference sequence). Trimming at V came to 5 bases and at J to 3 bases, leaving 4 bases not matched to a gene. The CDR3 sequence is CASSTRQGYEQYF. In DNA, the CDR3 is TGTGCCAGCAGCACCAGACAGGGCTACGAGCAGTACTTC.

The rearrangement links TRBV6-1 to TRBJ2-3; D remains ambiguous. The CDR3 length is 15 residues. Germline CDR1 MNHNS, CDR2 SASEGT. V was trimmed by 2 bases and J by 0 bases, leaving 9 bases between them. The chain's CDR3 is CASSEQPLSTDTQYF. The CDR3 DNA is TGTGCCAGCAGTGAACAGCCATTAAGCACAGATACGCAGTATTTT.

This clonotype showed up just a few times. Written as DNA, the CDR3 is TGCAGCGTTGAATCGGCTAGCGGGGGAGGCGAGCAGTACTTC. It encodes CSVESASGGGEQYF. The chain joins TRBV29-1 to TRBJ2-7; 10 bases are a match to TRBD2. Trimming removed 2 bases from V and 6 bases from J; junction bases left unmatched: 7. The CDR3 runs to 14 residues. Germline-derived CDR1 and CDR2 are SQVTM and ANQGSEA.

V usage is TRBV24-1 and J usage is TRBJ2-1, with 10 bases identical to TRBD1. Germline V gene sequence: CDR1 KGHDR, CDR2 SFDVKD. V shed 3 bases and J 7 bases; nucleotides not matched to a gene: 8. The CDR3 covers 16 residues. The CDR3 reads CATSDLRDRGGNEQFF. The CDR3 DNA sequence: TGTGCCACCAGTGATCTCCGGGACAGGGGAGGGAATGAGCAGTTCTTC.

The chain joins TRBV12-5 to TRBJ2-1; D gene unclear. V was pared by 9 bases and J by 8 bases, with 20 bases between. Germline V gene sequence: CDR1 LGHNT, CDR2 FRNRAP. This CDR3 has 14 residues. CDR3 sequence: CASVPGINTDEQFF. CDR3 sequence (DNA): TGTGCTAGCGTGCCGGGTATTAATACGGATGAGCAGTTCTTC.

This clonotype was observed many times. This rearrangement joins TRBV20-1 to TRBJ2-3; D unclear. This CDR3 has 13 amino acids. Per the germline V gene, CDR1 is DFQATT and CDR2 is SNEGSKA (reference sequence). Trimming removed 2 bases from V and 2 bases from J, with 8 bases in between. The CDR3 DNA follows: TGCAGTGCTAGACAGGTGATCACAGATACGCAGTATTTT. Protein sequence: CSARQVITDTQYF.

V and J are TRBV3-1 and TRBJ1-4; perhaps TRBD1 as D (6 bases). Germline CDR1 and CDR2: LGHDT and YNNKEL (reference sequence). The CDR3 totals 15 residues. The ends were cut back, 5 bases at V and 3 bases at J, with 13 bases in the middle. The CDR3, as DNA: TGTGCCAGCAGCTTAGGGGGGTCTCCTAATGAAAAACTGTTTTTT. It is translated as CASSLGGSPNEKLFF.

This chain joins TRBV27 and TRBJ2-5; TRBD2 might be the D (7 bases). Germline assignment: CDR1 MNHEY and CDR2 SMNVEV (reference sequence). Trimming cost V 6 bases and J 2 bases, with 19 bases left between them. This CDR3 comprises 16 residues. This CDR3 reads CASRQVGGPLQETQYF. The CDR3, as DNA: TGTGCCAGCAGACAGGTGGGGGGGCCACTACAAGAGACCCAGTACTTC.

The V gene is TRBV28, the J gene TRBJ2-1; D possibly corresponds to TRBD1 (5 bases). Germline V CDR1 and CDR2: MDHEN, SYDVKM. The CDR3 has 14 amino acids. V dropped 6 bases and J dropped 9 bases, with 18 bases sitting between them. CDR3 coding DNA: TGTGCCAGCAGATCTTTTTGGGAAAGGGGTGAGCAGTTCTTC. It encodes CASRSFWERGEQFF.

This clonotype has more than one count but fewer than ten. The CDR3 sequence: CASSPSGFSQFF. The CDR3 region has the DNA TGTGCCAGCAGTCCCTCAGGGTTCTCGCAGTTCTTC. This chain uses TRBV12-3 or TRBV12-4 with TRBJ2-1, with D possibly being TRBD1 (5 bases). V lost 5 bases, J lost 12 bases, and 14 bases lay in between. This CDR3 spans 12 amino acids.

Many counts were recorded for this clonotype. The V and J genes are TRBV29-1 and TRBJ1-4; D might be TRBD1 (5 bases). Per the germline V gene, CDR1 is SQVTM and CDR2 is ANQGSEA. V gave up 0 bases and J gave up 4 bases, with 15 bases separating them. The CDR3 is 16 residues long. The CDR3 here is CSVEERTGRVNEKLFF. The CDR3 DNA reads TGCAGCGTTGAAGAACGAACAGGACGGGTTAATGAAAAACTGTTTTTT.

V and J are TRBV27 and TRBJ2-7; D could derive from TRBD1 or TRBD2 (6 bases each). Deletions cut 6 bases from V and 6 bases from J, with 18 bases between. CDR1 is MNHEY, CDR2 SMNVEV, per germline (reference sequence). This CDR3 comprises 14 residues. The CDR3 protein is CASSPRGLWGEQYF. In nucleotides, the CDR3 is TGTGCCAGCAGCCCTCGGGGGCTGTGGGGCGAGCAGTACTTC.

This clonotype was seen ten or more times. V is TRBV9 and J is TRBJ2-7; 8 bases match TRBD2. Germline V gene data show CDR1 as SGDLS and CDR2 as YYNGEE. The CDR3 has 20 amino acids. The trim removed 5 bases at V and 2 bases at J, leaving 24 bases unmatched. In DNA form, the CDR3 reads TGTGCCAGCAGAAATCCCCCGGGACCCGGGAGGGCTAGCGGAACCTACGAGCAGTACTTC. This translates into CASRNPPGPGRASGTYEQYF. Together with reference TRBV9 and TRBJ2-7, the CDR3 gives the full variable domain: DSGVTQTPKHLITATGQRVTLRCSPRSGDLSVYWYQQSLDQGLQFLIQYYNGEERAKGNILERFSAQQFPDLHSELNLSSLELGDSALYFCASRNPPGPGRASGTYEQYFGPGTRLTVT.

The chain uses TRBV27 and TRBJ1-1, with D unclear. V lost 0 bases and J lost 4, with 9 bases in between. The germline V gene has CDR1 MNHEY and CDR2 SMNVEV (reference sequence). This CDR3 region has 14 residues. CDR3 sequence reads: CASSLSPGPTEAFF. CDR3 DNA: TGTGCCAGCAGTTTATCCCCAGGCCCCACTGAAGCTTTCTTT.

This clonotype has just a few counts. At one of its ends the junction is not consistent with the germline gene, which may arise from a read error. The J gene is TRBJ2-7, the V gene TRBV28; D assignment may be TRBD1 or TRBD2 (5 bases each). The CDR3 has 12 amino acids. Germline-derived CDR1 and CDR2 are MDHEN and SYDVKM. The CDR3 DNA sequence: TGTGCCAGCAGTTTATATGCAGGGACCTGGAACTTC. It yields the protein CASSLYAGTWNF.

The chain recombines TRBV20-1 with TRBJ2-3, with 8 bases identical to TRBD1. Germline CDR1 reads DFQATT; CDR2 reads SNEGSKA (reference sequence). V shed 6 bases and J 7 bases; nucleotides not matched to a gene: 15. The CDR3 runs 15 residues. This CDR3 reads CSAGTTGGLINTQYF. The CDR3 DNA follows: TGCAGTGCGGGGACAACAGGGGGTCTCATCAATACGCAGTATTTT.

This clonotype has just a few counts. The V call is TRBV6-2 or TRBV6-3, the J call TRBJ2-7; 10 nucleotides agree with TRBD1. The V and J ends lost 4 bases and 3 bases, in that order; junction bases with no gene match: 6. CDR1 is MNHEY and CDR2 is SVGEGT in the germline V gene. The length of the CDR3 is 15 residues. CDR3 sequence (DNA): TGTGCCAGCAGTTCCTGGACAGGGGGGAACTACGAGCAGTACTTC. Translation: CASSSWTGGNYEQYF.

The chain combines TRBV10-3 with TRBJ1-2; D is uncertain. This CDR3 is 15 amino acids long. The germline gives CDR1 ENHRY, CDR2 SYGVKD. The V end was cut by 7 bases, the J end by 2 bases, with 17 bases between. The CDR3 loop is CAITDREGGNYGYTF. DNA for the CDR3: TGTGCCATCACCGATCGAGAAGGTGGGAACTATGGCTACACCTTC.